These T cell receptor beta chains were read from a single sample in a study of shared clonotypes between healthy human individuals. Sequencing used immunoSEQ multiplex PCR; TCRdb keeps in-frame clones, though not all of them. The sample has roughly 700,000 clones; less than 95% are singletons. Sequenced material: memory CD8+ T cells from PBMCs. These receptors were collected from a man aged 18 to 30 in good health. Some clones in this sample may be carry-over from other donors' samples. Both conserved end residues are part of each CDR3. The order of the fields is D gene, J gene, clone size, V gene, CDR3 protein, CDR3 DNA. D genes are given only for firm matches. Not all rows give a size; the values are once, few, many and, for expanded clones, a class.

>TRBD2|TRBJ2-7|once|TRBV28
CASSLLAGDYEQYF
TGTGCCAGCAGTTTACTAGCGGGGGACTACGAGCAGTACTTC
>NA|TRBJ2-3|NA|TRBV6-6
CASSYQAANTDTQYF
TGTGCCAGCAGTTACCAAGCGGCGAACACAGATACGCAGTATTTT
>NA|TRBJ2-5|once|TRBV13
CASSSKRRLQETQYF
TGTGCCAGCAGCTCCAAAAGGCGGCTACAAGAGACCCAGTACTTC
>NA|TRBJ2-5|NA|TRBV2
CASFSGLRAETQYF
TGTGCCAGCTTCTCGGGACTCCGGGCGGAGACCCAGTACTTC
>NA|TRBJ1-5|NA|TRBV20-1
CSGTESGPQHF
TGCAGTGGGACAGAAAGCGGGCCCCAGCATTTT
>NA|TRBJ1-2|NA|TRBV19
CASSTKPPGPNYGYTF
TGTGCCAGTAGTACCAAACCCCCCGGGCCCAACTATGGCTACACCTTC
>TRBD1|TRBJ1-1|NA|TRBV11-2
CASSPGTGKGTEAFF
TGTGCCAGCAGCCCCGGGACAGGGAAAGGCACTGAAGCTTTCTTT
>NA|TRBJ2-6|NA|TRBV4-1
CASSHSGANVLTF
TGCGCCAGCAGCCACTCTGGGGCCAACGTCCTGACTTTC
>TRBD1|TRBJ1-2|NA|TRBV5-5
CASSHPGTGGYYGYTF
TGTGCCAGCAGCCACCCCGGGACAGGGGGATACTATGGCTACACCTTC
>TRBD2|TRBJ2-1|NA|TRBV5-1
CASSSPGTSGSKADEQFF
TGCGCCAGCAGCTCCCCCGGGACTAGCGGGAGTAAAGCAGATGAGCAGTTCTTC
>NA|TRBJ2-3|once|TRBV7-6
CASSLEADTDTQYF
TGTGCCAGCAGCTTAGAGGCGGACACAGATACGCAGTATTTT
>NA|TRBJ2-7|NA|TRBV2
CASSGGVPYF
TGTGCCAGCAGTGGTGGTGTGCCGTACTTC
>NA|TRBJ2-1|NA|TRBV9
CASSPPARNGIETYNEQFF
TGTGCCAGCAGCCCTCCGGCTAGGAACGGGATAGAGACCTACAATGAGCAGTTCTTC
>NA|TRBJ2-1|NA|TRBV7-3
CASSLNSAPSDEQFF
TGTGCCAGCAGCTTAAACAGCGCCCCTTCGGATGAGCAGTTCTTC
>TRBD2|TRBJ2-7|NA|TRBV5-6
CASSLGGRSVYEQYF
TGTGCCAGCAGCTTGGGCGGGAGAAGTGTCTACGAGCAGTACTTC
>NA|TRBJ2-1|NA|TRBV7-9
CASSFDNEQFF
TGTGCCAGCAGCTTCGACAATGAGCAGTTCTTC
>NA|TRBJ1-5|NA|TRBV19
CASSPDSRYSNQPQHF
TGTGCCAGTAGCCCAGATTCGAGATATAGCAATCAGCCCCAGCATTTT
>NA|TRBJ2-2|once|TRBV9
CASSVRGPGELFF
TGTGCCAGCAGCGTACGAGGGCCCGGGGAGCTGTTTTTT
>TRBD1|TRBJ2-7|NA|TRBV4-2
CASSPAGTGDYEQYF
TGTGCCAGCAGCCCTGCCGGGACAGGGGACTACGAGCAGTACTTC
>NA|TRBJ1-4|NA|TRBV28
CASRLGEKLFF
TGTGCCAGCAGGCTGGGTGAAAAACTGTTTTTT
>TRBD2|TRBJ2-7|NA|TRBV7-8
CASSLDPSGSVEQYF
TGTGCCAGCAGCTTAGATCCTAGCGGGAGTGTCGAGCAGTACTTC
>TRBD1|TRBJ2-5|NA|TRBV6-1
CASSGDREETQYF
TGTGCCAGCAGTGGGGACAGGGAAGAGACCCAGTACTTC
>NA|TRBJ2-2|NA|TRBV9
CASSLRQANTGELFF
TGTGCCAGCAGCTTAAGACAAGCGAACACCGGGGAGCTGTTTTTT
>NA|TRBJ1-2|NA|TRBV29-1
CSAGNHQKVHNYGYTF
TGCAGCGCCGGGAACCACCAAAAAGTTCATAACTATGGCTACACCTTC
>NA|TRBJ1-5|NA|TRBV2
CASSEVGGNQPQHF
TGTGCCAGCAGTGAAGTTGGGGGCAATCAGCCCCAGCATTTT
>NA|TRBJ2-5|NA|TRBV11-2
CASSPPVGNPAQYF
TGTGCCAGCAGCCCTCCCGTAGGGAACCCAGCCCAGTACTTC
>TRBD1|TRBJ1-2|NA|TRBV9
CASSGVGQANYGYTF
TGTGCCAGCAGCGGCGTGGGACAGGCTAACTATGGCTACACCTTC
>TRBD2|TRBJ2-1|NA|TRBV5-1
CASNLAGGPEGGNEQFF
TGCGCCAGCAATCTAGCGGGAGGCCCAGAGGGGGGCAATGAGCAGTTCTTC
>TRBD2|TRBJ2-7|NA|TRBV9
CASSPSGRADYEQYF
TGTGCCAGCAGCCCTAGCGGGAGGGCCGACTACGAGCAGTACTTC